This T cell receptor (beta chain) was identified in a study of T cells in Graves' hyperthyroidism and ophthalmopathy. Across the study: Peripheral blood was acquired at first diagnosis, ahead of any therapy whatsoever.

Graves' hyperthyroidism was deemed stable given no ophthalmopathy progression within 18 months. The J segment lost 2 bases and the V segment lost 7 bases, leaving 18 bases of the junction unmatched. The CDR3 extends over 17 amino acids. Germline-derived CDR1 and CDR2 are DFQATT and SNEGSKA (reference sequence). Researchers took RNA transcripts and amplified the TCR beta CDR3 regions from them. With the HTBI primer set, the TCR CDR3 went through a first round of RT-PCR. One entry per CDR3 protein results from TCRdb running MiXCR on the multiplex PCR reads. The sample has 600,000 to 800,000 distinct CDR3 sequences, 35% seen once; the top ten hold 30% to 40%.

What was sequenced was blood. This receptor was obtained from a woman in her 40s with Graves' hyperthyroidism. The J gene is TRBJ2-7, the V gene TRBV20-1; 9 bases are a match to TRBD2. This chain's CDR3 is CSVLTSGPSNSPYEQYF. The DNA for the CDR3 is TGCAGTGTTCTGACTAGCGGTCCGTCTAATTCCCCCTACGAGCAGTACTTC.